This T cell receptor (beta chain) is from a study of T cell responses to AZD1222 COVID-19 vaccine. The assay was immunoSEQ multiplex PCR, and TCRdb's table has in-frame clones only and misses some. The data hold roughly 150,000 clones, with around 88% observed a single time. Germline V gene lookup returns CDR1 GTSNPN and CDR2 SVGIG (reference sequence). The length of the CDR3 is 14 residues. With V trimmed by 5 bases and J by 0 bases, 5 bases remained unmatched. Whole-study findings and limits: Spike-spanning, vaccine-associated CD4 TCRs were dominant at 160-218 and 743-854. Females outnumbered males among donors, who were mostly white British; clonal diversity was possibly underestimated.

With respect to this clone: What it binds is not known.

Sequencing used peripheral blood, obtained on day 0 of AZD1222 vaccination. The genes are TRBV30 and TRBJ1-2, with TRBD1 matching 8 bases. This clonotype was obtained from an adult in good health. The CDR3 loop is CAWRQGASNYGYTF. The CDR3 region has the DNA TGTGCCTGGCGGCAGGGGGCCTCTAACTATGGCTACACCTTC. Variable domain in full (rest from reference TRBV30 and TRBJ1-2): SQTIHQWPATLVQPVGSPLSLECTVEGTSNPNLYWYRQAAGRGLQLLFYSVGIGQISSEVPQNLSASRPQDRQFILSSKKLLLSDSGFYLCAWRQGASNYGYTFGSGTRLTVV.